The 3 T cell receptor beta chains reported below all come from one sample, sequenced in a study of T cell responses to AZD1222 COVID-19 vaccine. The repertoire was sequenced with immunoSEQ multiplex PCR; TCRdb's copy has only in-frame clones and lacks some. The sample lists 150,000 to 200,000 clones, approximately 90% occurring once. The source material was peripheral blood, sampled on day 0 of AZD1222 vaccination. Receptor source: an adult in good health.

The V and J genes are TRBV7-2 and TRBJ1-1, with 7 bases identical to TRBD1. The V gene end was trimmed by 11 bases and the J gene end by 1 base; junction bases not matched to a gene: 7. The CDR3 has 13 amino acids. Germline lookup yields CDR1 SGHTA and CDR2 FQGNSA. The CDR3 region is CAHKRDRNTEAFF. The CDR3 DNA sequence: TGTGCCCACAAACGGGACAGGAACACTGAAGCTTTCTTT.

The V and J genes are TRBV7-2 and TRBJ1-2; D is ambiguous. Germline CDR1 SGHTA, CDR2 FQGNSA. The length of the CDR3 is 14 residues. The V gene lost 1 base and the J gene lost 8 bases, with 14 bases spanning the gap. CDR3 nucleotides: TGTGCCAGCAGCTTAGAATTAGCGTGGGCAGGCTACACCTTC. As protein: CASSLELAWAGYTF.

This clone appeared a single time. The chain links TRBV28 to TRBJ1-5; 8 bases line up with TRBD1. The trim removed 6 bases at V and 4 bases at J, leaving 5 bases unmatched. This CDR3 is built from 14 residues. CDR1 and CDR2 (germline): MDHEN, SYDVKM. CDR3 nucleotides: TGTGCCAGCAGACGCCAGGGGGCTAATCAGCCCCAGCATTTT. This translates into CASRRQGANQPQHF.